This paragraph covers one T cell receptor beta chain sequence. Its antigen is as yet unknown. The sample originates from a study of T cell responses to AZD1222 COVID-19 vaccine. Study background: Second doses at about 4 or about 12 weeks were pooled. Study outcomes and limitations: In the spike-specific TCR repertoire, nearly half reportedly target unmutated variant regions. The donor group comprised mostly white British people and more females; the analysis possibly underestimated clonal diversity. Repertoire collection took place solely once the T cell response had peaked.

Trimming pared 2 bases from V and 2 bases from J, leaving 10 bases between. This CDR3 has 15 amino acids. CDR1 and CDR2 (germline): PRHDT, FYEKMQ (reference sequence). Some clones are missing from TCRdb's copy, which holds only in-frame ones; the method was immunoSEQ multiplex PCR. The top ten clones hold roughly 3.1% of a sample with about 140,000 clones, roughly 90% of them seen once. The TCR comes from an adult in good health. This sample comprised peripheral blood, obtained on day 0 of AZD1222 vaccination. The rearrangement joins TRBV13 to TRBJ1-5; no firm D call. The CDR3 DNA sequence: TGTGCCAGCAGCTTAAGTCCCGACGGCAATCAGCCCCAGCATTTT. Protein: CASSLSPDGNQPQHF.